What follows are 26 T cell receptor beta chains derived from one specimen sequenced in a study of T cells in tuberculosis. Sequenced by immunoSEQ multiplex PCR; TCRdb stores in-frame clones only, minus some. The table lists around 40,000 clones, approximately 95% of them singletons. Time point indicated: new active TB diagnosis, blood taken before or within 7 days of starting treatment. This sample comprised PBMCs, obtained at tuberculosis diagnosis. These receptors were obtained from an adult with tuberculosis.

The chain combines TRBV5-1 with TRBJ1-2, with D perhaps matching TRBD1 (6 bases). Trimming stripped 4 bases from V and 4 bases from J, with 14 bases between. The CDR3 length is 14 residues. The germline V gene has CDR1 SGHRS and CDR2 YFSETQ. CDR3 nucleotides: TGCGCCAGCAGCCCCGGACAGACCTCCTATGGCTACACCTTC. Translated, it gives CASSPGQTSYGYTF.

The chain combines TRBV6-5 with TRBJ2-5; no reliable D call. CDR1 is MNHEY and CDR2 is SVGAGI in the germline V gene. The CDR3 extends over 15 amino acids. The ends were cut back, 0 bases at V and 5 bases at J, with 13 bases in the middle. The CDR3 DNA sequence: TGTGCCAGCAGTTACTCTTACAGCCGCCGGGAGACCCAGTACTTC. The encoded protein is CASSYSYSRRETQYF.

The gene calls are TRBV11-3 and TRBJ1-1; TRBD1 aligns across 8 bases. The CDR3 runs to 15 residues. The V gene end was trimmed by 1 base and the J gene end by 1 base; junction bases not matched to a gene: 2. The germline V gene encodes CDR1 SGHNT and CDR2 YENEEA. The CDR3 bases are TGTGCCAGCAGCTTAGTTGACAGGGGGAACACTGAAGCTTTCTTT. Encoded protein: CASSLVDRGNTEAFF.

The genes are TRBV10-2 and TRBJ2-7, with 12 bases identical to TRBD2. V lost 6 bases and J lost 0; bases outside the gene matches: 12. Germline loops: CDR1 WSHSY, CDR2 SAAADI. This CDR3 has 18 residues. CDR3 coding DNA: TGCGCCAGCAGCACCGGGACTAGCGGGCGGTGGGGCTCCTACGAGCAGTACTTC. Protein sequence: CASSTGTSGRWGSYEQYF.

The V call is TRBV11-2, the J call TRBJ1-2, with TRBD1 matching 11 bases. With 11 bases clipped from V and 3 bases from J, the junction kept 14 bases outside the gene matches. Germline loops: CDR1 SGHAT, CDR2 FQNNGV. This CDR3 comprises 16 residues. The DNA of the CDR3 is TGTGCCGGACGGAAACGGGACAGGGGGGAATACTATGGCTACACCTTC. The encoded protein is CAGRKRDRGEYYGYTF. Using reference TRBV11-2 and TRBJ1-2 for the parts outside the CDR3, the full variable domain is EAGVAQSPRYKIIEKRQSVAFWCNPISGHATLYWYQQILGQGPKLLIQFQNNGVVDDSQLPKDRFSAERLKGVDSTLKIQPAKLEDSAVYLCAGRKRDRGEYYGYTFGSGTRLTVV.

CDR3 nucleotide sequence: TGTGCCAGCAGCACGGACAGTGGAATAGGTACGCAGTATTTT. It translates to CASSTDSGIGTQYF. This chain uses TRBV11-2 with TRBJ2-3; possible D gene TRBD1, 6 bases. V lost 5 bases and J lost 8, with 17 bases in between. CDR1 and CDR2 from the germline V gene are SGHAT and FQNNGV. The CDR3 consists of 14 residues.

The gene calls are TRBV7-8 and TRBJ2-1, with 7 nucleotides matching TRBD2. The germline CDR1 and CDR2 sequences are SGHVS and FQNEAQ. The V gene end was trimmed by 1 base and the J gene end by 6 bases; junction bases not matched to a gene: 9. The CDR3 is 16 residues long. The CDR3 protein is CASSLVSRLAPNEQFF. The CDR3, as DNA: TGTGCCAGCAGCTTAGTTTCGAGACTAGCCCCCAATGAGCAGTTCTTC.

The rearrangement uses TRBV27 and TRBJ2-1; 7 bases are a match to TRBD2. CDR1 and CDR2 (germline): MNHEY, SMNVEV (reference sequence). V lost 6 bases to trimming and J lost 5 bases; unmatched junction nucleotides: 1. This CDR3 is 12 amino acids long. CDR3 sequence (DNA): TGTGCCAGCAGGGGGGGGGACAATGAGCAGTTCTTC. It codes for CASRGGDNEQFF.

This sequence joins TRBV10-3 and TRBJ2-4, with 12 bases identical to TRBD2. CDR1 ENHRY and CDR2 SYGVKD come from the germline V gene. This CDR3 has 13 residues. V dropped 4 bases and J dropped 13; count of bases not matched to a gene: 5. CDR3 loop: CAISGTSGARQYF. The CDR3 DNA reads TGTGCCATCAGTGGGACTAGCGGGGCACGCCAGTACTTC.

This chain uses TRBV7-9 with TRBJ2-2, with 7 bases lining up with TRBD1. V gave up 5 bases and J gave up 2 bases; unmatched junction bases: 5. CDR3 length equals 15 residues. Germline V gene sequence: CDR1 SEHNR, CDR2 FQNEAQ (reference sequence). DNA for the CDR3: TGTGCCAGCAGCCCGGGGACAGTTAACACCGGGGAGCTGTTTTTT. It is translated as CASSPGTVNTGELFF.

The chain carries TRBV14 and TRBJ2-7, with D perhaps matching TRBD2 (6 bases). This CDR3 has 16 amino acids. Trimming removed 1 base at V and 1 base at J, with 14 bases between. The V gene's germline CDR1 is SGHDN and CDR2 FVKESK. CDR3 DNA: TGTGCCAGCAGCCAAGCTGCCCGGACTACTTCCTACGAGCAGTACTTC. Translated, it gives CASSQAARTTSYEQYF.

V usage is TRBV9 and J usage is TRBJ1-1; no definite D call. V shed 0 bases and J shed 5 bases, with 2 bases lying between them. The germline V gene encodes CDR1 SGDLS and CDR2 YYNGEE. The CDR3 has 11 residues. CDR3 sequence: CASSVVTEAFF. The CDR3 nucleotides read TGTGCCAGCAGCGTAGTAACTGAAGCTTTCTTT.

This clone came up a few times. The chain's CDR3 is CASRGQGNQPQHF. In DNA, the CDR3 is TGTGCCAGCAGGGGACAGGGAAATCAGCCCCAGCATTTT. V and J are TRBV5-8 and TRBJ1-5; 9 nucleotides agree with TRBD1. CDR3 length: 13 amino acids. Germline-derived CDR1 and CDR2 are SGHTS and YDEGEE. J gave up 4 bases and V 5 bases, and 1 base lay outside the gene matches.

This chain uses TRBV5-1 with TRBJ2-5; 7 positions match TRBD1. Germline V lookup: CDR1 SGHRS, CDR2 YFSETQ. J gave up 0 bases and V 4 bases, and 9 bases lay outside the gene matches. The CDR3 extends over 16 amino acids. The CDR3 DNA reads as TGCGCCAGCAGCCAATACAGGGGACCTTACCAAGAGACCCAGTACTTC. It yields the protein CASSQYRGPYQETQYF.

J is TRBJ1-3 and V is TRBV7-8; maybe TRBD1 (6 bases). Between the trimmed V and J ends, which lost 5 bases and 2 bases, there was a span of 16 bases. Germline lookup yields CDR1 SGHVS and CDR2 FQNEAQ. This CDR3 is 16 amino acids long. CDR3 protein: CASSKWGPNAGNTIYF. DNA of the CDR3: TGTGCCAGCAGCAAATGGGGGCCTAATGCTGGAAACACCATATATTTT.

The V call is TRBV19, the J call TRBJ2-7; 10 bases align to TRBD1. Unmatched junction bases numbered 6, after V lost 4 bases and J lost 3 bases. The CDR3 is made up of 15 amino acids. Per the germline V gene, CDR1 is LNHDA and CDR2 is SQIVND (reference sequence). The DNA of the CDR3 is TGTGCCAGTAGTACTCCGGACAGGGGGGTCTACGAGCAGTACTTC. This translates into CASSTPDRGVYEQYF.

V and J are TRBV10-3 and TRBJ1-3, with D unresolved. V lost 3 bases and J 0 bases, leaving 9 bases between the germline ends. Germline V lookup: CDR1 ENHRY, CDR2 SYGVKD. The CDR3 is made up of 15 amino acids. CDR3: CAISDVVNSGNTIYF. The CDR3 bases are TGTGCCATCAGTGATGTCGTTAACTCTGGAAACACCATATATTTT.

The gene calls are TRBV9 and TRBJ1-6, with D possibly being TRBD1 (5 bases). V lost 4 bases to trimming and J lost 0 bases, with 29 bases between them. CDR3 size: 22 residues. CDR1 and CDR2 from the germline V gene are SGDLS and YYNGEE. The DNA for the CDR3 is TGTGCCAGCAGCCCCCATCGGGGGGAGGGACGCCCTTTGAGCTCCTATAATTCACCCCTCCACTTT. It specifies CASSPHRGEGRPLSSYNSPLHF.

J is TRBJ1-3 and V is TRBV30; 7 nucleotides line up with TRBD1. The CDR3 is 13 amino acids. Per germline, CDR1 GTSNPN and CDR2 SVGIG (reference sequence). Losses at the gene ends were 3 bases for V and 3 bases for J; bases not matched to a gene: 2. Written as DNA, the CDR3 is TGTGCCTGGAGCAGGGGGTTTGGAAACACCATATATTTT. It specifies CAWSRGFGNTIYF.

J is TRBJ2-3 and V is TRBV6-1, with TRBD2 matching 8 bases. In germline, CDR1 is MNHNS, CDR2 SASEGT. The CDR3 has 15 amino acids. The V and J ends lost 2 bases and 3 bases, in that order; junction bases with no gene match: 4. DNA of the CDR3: TGTGCCAGCAGTGAACTGCGGGGGGCTACAGATACGCAGTATTTT. Protein sequence: CASSELRGATDTQYF.

The chain carries TRBV10-2 and TRBJ1-2, with D tentatively TRBD1 (5 bases). Per the germline V gene, CDR1 is WSHSY and CDR2 is SAAADI. The CDR3 covers 16 residues. V was shortened by 4 bases and J by 8 bases, with 23 bases between the two germline ends. The CDR3 protein is CASSASLQGPSEGYTF. DNA of the CDR3: TGCGCCAGCAGTGCGAGTTTGCAGGGCCCTTCCGAGGGCTACACCTTC.

The chain links TRBV6-5 to TRBJ1-1; D uncertain. The germline V gene encodes CDR1 MNHEY and CDR2 SVGAGI. The CDR3 extends over 15 amino acids. V lost 0 bases and J 4 bases, leaving 12 bases between the germline ends. The CDR3 protein is CASSYSQVLSTEAFF. Written as DNA, the CDR3 is TGTGCCAGCAGTTACTCGCAGGTTCTTTCCACTGAAGCTTTCTTT.

The chain links TRBV5-1 to TRBJ2-3; D not certain. The CDR3 consists of 11 residues. From germline, CDR1 is SGHRS and CDR2 YFSETQ. V was clipped by 4 bases and J by 7 bases, with 7 bases between them. The CDR3 loop is CASSADNTQYF. CDR3 coding DNA: TGCGCCAGCAGCGCGGATAATACGCAGTATTTT.

The chain employs TRBV7-6 and TRBJ2-7; no reliable D call. The V gene's germline CDR1 is SGHVS and CDR2 FNYEAQ. V was trimmed by 1 base and J by 3 bases, leaving 10 bases between them. This CDR3 has 14 residues. The CDR3 nucleotides read TGTGCCAGCAGCTTAGTACCCGAGGACTACGAGCAGTACTTC. Its translation is CASSLVPEDYEQYF.

The rearrangement uses TRBV7-7 and TRBJ2-1; no clear D. Germline values: CDR1 SSHAT, CDR2 FNYEAQ (reference sequence). V lost 4 bases and J lost 0, with 10 bases in between. CDR3 size: 15 residues. The CDR3 DNA reads TGTGCCAGCAGCTGCGACGGAGTCTCCTACAATGAGCAGTTCTTC. This encodes CASSCDGVSYNEQFF. The full variable domain, with the rest looked up from reference TRBV7-7 and TRBJ2-1, is GAGVSQSPRYKVTKRGQDVTLRCDPISSHATLYWYQQALGQGPEFLTYFNYEAQPDKSGLPSDRFSAERPEGSISTLTIQRTEQRDSAMYRCASSCDGVSYNEQFFGPGTRLTVL.

This rearrangement joins TRBV5-1 to TRBJ2-7; a weak D match, TRBD2 (6 bases). CDR1 SGHRS and CDR2 YFSETQ come from the germline V gene. CDR3 length: 13 residues. The germline V and J ends were trimmed by 7 bases and 0 bases, with 11 bases remaining between them. CDR3 amino acids: CASGTLSSYEQYF. The CDR3, as DNA: TGCGCCAGCGGGACTTTGAGCTCCTACGAGCAGTACTTC.